This T cell receptor (beta chain) came from a study of OX40 agonist ivuxolimab in advanced cancers. Sequenced by immunoSEQ multiplex PCR; TCRdb stores in-frame clones only, minus some. The sample contains roughly 80,000 clones, roughly 83% of which appear only once. Remarks on this clone: A far larger clone is only one base removed, so a read error is likely.

The receptor comes from an adult with an advanced solid tumor such as melanoma, head and neck, liver or kidney cancer. This sample comprised CD4+ or CD8+ T cells sorted from blood, obtained in a trial of the OX40 agonist ivuxolimab.

The CDR3 nucleotides are TGTGCCAGCAGCTCCCAGGGAGACGCCTACAATGAGCAGTTCTTC. It yields the protein CASSSQGDAYNEQFF. The rearrangement links TRBV6-5 to TRBJ2-1; D could derive from TRBD1 or TRBD2 (5 bases each). Trimming removed 6 bases from V and 2 bases from J, with 14 bases in between. This CDR3 has 15 amino acids. CDR1 is MNHEY and CDR2 is SVGAGI in the germline V gene.